Listed here is a single TCR beta chain. The Seattle patients joined while their infection was active and were tracked longitudinally afterward. Clones were sequenced by immunoSEQ multiplex PCR, and TCRdb holds only the in-frame ones, with some missing. This sample has some 76,000 clones, with around 80% found just once. This specimen belongs to a study of blood T cell repertoires in COVID-19. About the study: Some COVID-19 samples were acute and others convalescent; all came from the United States, Italy and Spain. Sources were T cells, B-cell-depleted T cells, or PBMCs; the material itself was cDNA or gDNA.

The CDR3 is made up of 15 amino acids. J lost 5 bases, V lost 5 bases, and 10 bases had no gene match. The germline V gene encodes CDR1 SGHNT and CDR2 YENEEA. This chain joins TRBV11-3 and TRBJ2-7; 9 nucleotides line up with TRBD1. The sequenced sample consisted of peripheral blood. The TCR was taken from a man aged 50 to 59 with COVID-19, enrolled during active disease. The CDR3 region has the DNA TGTGCCAGCAGCGACCGGGACAGGGAGCCGCACGAGCAGTACTTC. Its protein product is CASSDRDREPHEQYF.